A selection of T cell receptor beta chains follows, all from one sample in a study of T-cell reconstitution after alpha-beta-depleted transplantation in children. A single record per CDR3 protein comes from TCRdb applying MiXCR to the PCR reads. This sample has approximately 210,000 distinct CDR3 sequences, with roughly a sixth found just once. The sample here was PBMCs, mostly from graft donor cells, taken 360 days after TCRalphabeta/CD19-depleted stem cell transplant. These receptors originate from a male patient between 2 and 15 years old who had a stem cell transplant for acute lymphoblastic leukemia, so the T cells may come from the graft donor. Each CDR3 is given with its conserved first and last residue. The order of the fields is V gene, clone size, J gene, D gene, CDR3 protein, CDR3 DNA. The D gene is left open where the match is weak. The listing skips clone size in some rows; elsewhere it reads once, few, many or a size class.

TRBV29-1	many	TRBJ1-1	.	CSVEVDRLEAFF	TGCAGCGTTGAAGTAGACAGACTTGAAGCTTTCTTT
TRBV20-1	few	TRBJ2-7	.	CSAPSESGEQYF	TGCAGTGCACCCAGTGAGTCCGGGGAGCAGTACTTC
TRBV7-2	.	TRBJ2-7	TRBD2	CASSSRQDSGSSYEQYF	TGTGCCAGCAGCTCCCGCCAGGATAGCGGGTCCTCCTACGAGCAGTACTTC
TRBV2	few	TRBJ2-3	.	CASSEGFSTDTQYF	TGTGCCAGCAGTGAAGGGTTTAGCACAGATACGCAGTATTTT
TRBV29-1	few	TRBJ1-1	.	CSVDVSGMNTEAFF	TGCAGCGTTGACGTTTCGGGCATGAACACTGAAGCTTTCTTT
TRBV20-1	.	TRBJ1-5	.	CSARVPGSNQPQHF	TGCAGTGCTAGAGTTCCGGGTAGCAATCAGCCCCAGCATTTT
TRBV7-6	few	TRBJ2-5	TRBD1	CASSLGRDRGETQYF	TGTGCCAGCAGCTTAGGACGGGACAGGGGAGAGACCCAGTACTTC
TRBV15	.	TRBJ2-5	.	CATSRDLGHSQETQYF	TGTGCCACCAGCAGAGACCTGGGACATTCGCAAGAGACCCAGTACTTC
TRBV12-3/TRBV12-4	.	TRBJ1-2	.	CASSTKQPRGGYTF	TGTGCCAGCAGCACCAAACAGCCGAGGGGGGGCTACACCTTC
TRBV10-3	many	TRBJ1-2	.	CAITHSGDYGYTF	TGTGCCATCACACACTCCGGCGACTATGGCTACACCTTC
TRBV11-2	few	TRBJ1-3	TRBD1	CASIRTGILSSSGNTIYF	TGTGCCAGCATCCGGACAGGGATCTTATCCAGCTCTGGAAACACCATATATTTT
TRBV6-5	.	TRBJ1-2	.	CASRVAGGYTF	TGTGCCAGCAGAGTCGCCGGGGGCTACACCTTC
TRBV15	.	TRBJ1-5	.	CATSRDAGPKHF	TGTGCCACCAGCAGAGATGCAGGGCCAAAGCATTTT
TRBV5-5	.	TRBJ2-7	TRBD1	CASSFGGQALYEQYF	TGTGCCAGCAGCTTTGGGGGACAGGCTCTTTACGAGCAGTACTTC
TRBV7-2	many	TRBJ1-4	TRBD1	CASSWGQATEKLFF	TGTGCCAGCAGCTGGGGACAGGCCACCGAAAAACTGTTTTTT
TRBV18	few	TRBJ2-7	.	CASSGFSYEQYF	TGTGCCAGCTCCGGGTTCTCCTACGAGCAGTACTTC
TRBV29-1	many	TRBJ2-7	.	CSVCEQYF	TGCAGCGTTTGCGAGCAGTACTTC
TRBV12-3/TRBV12-4	few	TRBJ1-1	.	CASGKPREGTEAFF	TGTGCCAGCGGAAAGCCTCGGGAGGGCACTGAAGCTTTCTTT
TRBV5-5	.	TRBJ2-1	.	CASSLEGVPNNEQFF	TGTGCCAGCAGCTTGGAGGGGGTCCCTAACAATGAGCAGTTCTTC
TRBV19	few	TRBJ1-5	.	CASSIIRNQPQHF	TGTGCCAGTAGTATTATCAGAAATCAGCCCCAGCATTTT
TRBV5-1	.	TRBJ2-1	.	CASSLAEYSYNEQFF	TGCGCCAGCAGCTTGGCCGAATACTCCTACAATGAGCAGTTCTTC
TRBV20-1	.	TRBJ1-3	.	CSARDRNRALDTIYF	TGCAGTGCTAGAGACAGGAACAGGGCCCTCGACACCATATATTTT
TRBV20-1	.	TRBJ2-1	.	CSASGGVKGEQFF	TGCAGTGCTAGTGGTGGGGTGAAGGGTGAGCAGTTCTTC
TRBV18	many	TRBJ1-5	.	CASSPSSNQPQHF	TGTGCCAGCTCCCCGTCGAGCAATCAGCCCCAGCATTTT
TRBV7-9	.	TRBJ2-3	.	CASSPEAVRKYF	TGTGCCAGCAGCCCCGAAGCGGTACGGAAATATTTT
TRBV5-1	many	TRBJ2-2	.	CASSLQLAVGELFF	TGCGCCAGCAGCTTGCAGTTGGCGGTTGGGGAGCTGTTTTTT
TRBV5-1	.	TRBJ2-2	TRBD2	CASSFIAGGPDTGELFF	TGCGCCAGCAGCTTTATAGCGGGGGGGCCCGACACCGGGGAGCTGTTTTTT
TRBV7-9	.	TRBJ1-4	TRBD1	CASSRQGASEKLFF	TGTGCCAGCAGCAGACAGGGGGCGAGTGAAAAACTGTTTTTT
TRBV29-1	many	TRBJ2-7	TRBD1	CSVEQPSTGGGEQYF	TGCAGCGTTGAGCAGCCTTCTACAGGGGGCGGCGAGCAGTACTTC
TRBV12-3/TRBV12-4	few	TRBJ2-2	.	CASRRTGRRTGELFF	TGTGCCAGCAGACGTACAGGGAGGCGCACCGGGGAGCTGTTTTTT
TRBV10-3	.	TRBJ1-1	.	CAISEEFGEAFF	TGTGCCATCAGTGAGGAGTTTGGTGAAGCTTTCTTT
TRBV3-1	few	TRBJ2-7	.	CASSTAGNEQYF	TGTGCCAGCAGCACCGCGGGGAACGAGCAGTACTTC
TRBV24-1	many	TRBJ2-5	.	CAPGKQYF	TGTGCCCCGGGAAAGCAGTACTTC
TRBV11-2	.	TRBJ2-7	.	CASSLETSFYEQYF	TGTGCCAGCAGCTTAGAGACATCCTTCTACGAGCAGTACTTC
TRBV14	few	TRBJ2-7	.	CASSQAIVSGQDF	TGTGCCAGCAGCCAAGCTATCGTCTCTGGGCAGGACTTC
TRBV29-1	few	TRBJ2-7	.	CSVLTRGHYEQYF	TGCAGCGTTCTGACTAGGGGGCACTACGAGCAGTACTTC
TRBV5-1	few	TRBJ2-1	.	CASSLPRGLADNEQFF	TGCGCCAGCAGCTTGCCCAGGGGGCTAGCGGACAATGAGCAGTTCTTC
TRBV29-1	.	TRBJ2-7	.	CSVGSSDYEQYF	TGCAGCGTAGGCAGCAGCGATTACGAGCAGTACTTC
TRBV4-1	few	TRBJ2-7	.	CASSLAGQYYEQYF	TGCGCCAGCAGCCTTGCGGGACAGTACTACGAGCAGTACTTC
TRBV5-1	few	TRBJ2-7	.	CASSLGTKPSYEQYF	TGCGCCAGCAGCTTGGGTACAAAACCCTCCTACGAGCAGTACTTC
TRBV28	.	TRBJ1-1	.	CASKGVPEAFF	TGTGCCAGCAAGGGTGTCCCTGAAGCTTTCTTT
TRBV11-2	.	TRBJ2-3	TRBD2	CASSLGGASSTDTQYF	TGTGCCAGCAGCCTCGGGGGGGCTTCTAGCACAGATACGCAGTATTTT
TRBV11-1	few	TRBJ1-1	.	CASSPEPENTEAFF	TGTGCCAGCAGCCCCGAGCCGGAGAACACTGAAGCTTTCTTT
TRBV7-6	few	TRBJ1-4	TRBD1	CASSSGTGNEKLFF	TGTGCCAGCAGCAGCGGGACAGGGAATGAAAAACTGTTTTTT
TRBV12-3/TRBV12-4	many	TRBJ2-5	.	CASSLMTSETQYF	TGTGCCAGCAGTTTAATGACCTCGGAGACCCAGTACTTC
TRBV7-2	.	TRBJ1-2	.	CASSLARVDYGYTF	TGTGCCAGCAGCTTAGCCAGGGTGGACTATGGCTACACCTTC
TRBV7-2	.	TRBJ2-1	.	CASSLNPLASEQFF	TGTGCCAGCAGCTTAAACCCACTAGCAAGTGAGCAGTTCTTC
TRBV5-6	.	TRBJ2-1	.	CASSSGLGLEFF	TGTGCCAGCAGCTCCGGGCTAGGTCTTGAGTTCTTC
TRBV9	.	TRBJ2-3	.	CASSVGRSGRSTDTQYF	TGTGCCAGCAGCGTAGGACGCAGCGGCCGAAGCACAGATACGCAGTATTTT
TRBV6-5	.	TRBJ2-2	.	CASSYRAGPTGELFF	TGTGCCAGCAGTTACCGGGCGGGCCCCACCGGGGAGCTGTTTTTT
TRBV28	many	TRBJ2-4	.	CASSTRAVSKNIQYF	TGTGCCAGCAGCACCCGGGCAGTATCCAAAAACATTCAGTACTTC
TRBV6-1	.	TRBJ1-5	TRBD1	CASSDVQGARGNQPQHF	TGTGCCAGCAGTGATGTACAGGGGGCGCGTGGCAATCAGCCCCAGCATTTT
TRBV19	.	TRBJ1-1	.	CASSIMQGTEAFF	TGTGCCAGTAGTATTATGCAGGGCACTGAAGCTTTCTTT